The sample holds a few counts of the clone carrying this TCR beta chain. Its antigen remains unidentified. The sample belongs to a study of beta chain features in type 1 diabetes. The CDR3 runs to 15 residues. CDR1 SGHTA and CDR2 FQGNSA come from the germline V gene. V lost 1 base and J lost 4, with 14 bases in between. The whole isolated RNA underwent reverse transcription, so sequencing captured expressed TCRB transcripts. Only in-frame clones appear in the TCRdb table, and some are missing; sequencing was by immunoSEQ multiplex PCR. This table has about 660,000 clones, 11% to 15% appearing once. Study observations and caveats: TCRB CDR3s from Type 1 diabetes patients were moderately but significantly shorter in all four CD4+ subsets.

The sample consisted of naive CD4+ T cells from blood. The rearrangement joins TRBV7-2 to TRBJ2-7; no firm D call. The source of this sequence is a man aged 18 to 30 with type 1 diabetes. CDR3: CASSLGGTPDYEQYF. The CDR3 nucleotides are TGTGCCAGCAGCTTAGGAGGTACACCGGATTACGAGCAGTACTTC.